What follows are 24 T cell receptor beta chains derived from one specimen sequenced in a study of regulatory T cells in long-lasting Graves disease. Time point indicated: newly diagnosed GD, antithyroid drugs for less than 3 months. RNA isolated from PBMCs was used to make the TCR library. Researchers made TCR beta libraries by using iRepertoire HTBI primers and running Arm-PCR on CDR3 regions. MiXCR, applied by TCRdb to the multiplex PCR reads, yields one record per CDR3 protein. The sample holds 500,000 or so distinct CDR3 sequences, about 14% seen once. The same specimen was also included in a second study, on T cells in Graves' hyperthyroidism and ophthalmopathy.

Source: peripheral blood mononuclear cells (PBMCs), taken at new diagnosis, from a patient treated with antithyroid drugs. These receptors all come from a woman between 50 and 59 years old with Graves disease.

The table lists this clonotype with a few counts. V gene TRBV3-1 combines with J gene TRBJ1-4; 9 nucleotides agree with TRBD1. This CDR3 contains 15 residues. Per germline, CDR1 LGHDT and CDR2 YNNKEL (reference sequence). Trimming at V came to 3 bases and at J to 6 bases, leaving 5 bases not matched to a gene. CDR3 in DNA: TGTGCCAGCAGCCATAACAGGGGGCGTCATGAAAAACTGTTTTTT. Its protein is CASSHNRGRHEKLFF.

V usage is TRBV5-1 and J usage is TRBJ1-4, with D unclear. V lost 0 bases and J lost 7, with 10 bases in between. The CDR3 has 14 amino acids. Germline V CDR1 and CDR2: SGHRS, YFSETQ. This chain's CDR3 is CASSLGFQVEKLFF. For the CDR3, the DNA is TGCGCCAGCAGCTTGGGCTTTCAGGTTGAAAAACTGTTTTTT.

The chain recombines TRBV5-1 with TRBJ2-3; 9 bases align to TRBD2. Germline V gene sequence: CDR1 SGHRS, CDR2 YFSETQ. Losses at the gene ends were 0 bases for V and 5 bases for J; bases not matched to a gene: 7. The CDR3 extends over 16 amino acids. The CDR3 spells CASSLGVAGAGDTQYF. The CDR3, as DNA: TGCGCCAGCAGCTTGGGAGTAGCGGGAGCGGGAGATACGCAGTATTTT.

This clonotype was seen ten or more times. V usage is TRBV6-1 and J usage is TRBJ1-5; D unresolved. Trimming pared 4 bases from V and 7 bases from J, leaving 14 bases between. The CDR3 is 14 amino acids. Germline lookup yields CDR1 MNHNS and CDR2 SASEGT. Here the CDR3 DNA reads TGTGCCAGCAGTGCAACAGAAGGAAGACAGCCCCAGCATTTT. This gives the protein CASSATEGRQPQHF.

The chain is built from TRBV10-1 and TRBJ1-5; D not certain. Germline values: CDR1 WNHNN, CDR2 SYGVQD (reference sequence). This CDR3 is built from 13 residues. Trimming removed 3 bases at V and 2 bases at J, with 5 bases between. This chain's CDR3 is CASSESGNQPQHF. CDR3 nucleotides: TGCGCCAGCAGTGAATCGGGCAATCAGCCCCAGCATTTT.

This clonotype was detected ten times or more. This sequence joins TRBV6-9 and TRBJ1-2; D uncertain. From germline, CDR1 is MNHGY and CDR2 SVAAGI. V dropped 3 bases and J dropped 4 bases, with 12 bases sitting between them. The CDR3 runs 14 residues. The CDR3 sequence is CASSYSGGSYGYTF. The CDR3 DNA follows: TGTGCCAGCAGTTACTCAGGAGGGAGCTATGGCTACACCTTC.

This clonotype is a singleton in its sample. The chain carries TRBV3-1 and TRBJ2-5; D is undetermined. Germline CDR1 is LGHDT and CDR2 is YNNKEL (reference sequence). There are 13 residues in the CDR3. Trimming took 5 bases from V and 7 from J, leaving 14 bases between them. Written as DNA, the CDR3 is TGTGCCAGCAGCACTGCTGCTGTGTCGACCCAGTACTTC. Translation gives CASSTAAVSTQYF.

The rearrangement uses TRBV29-1 and TRBJ2-2; D remains ambiguous. V was shortened by 6 bases and J by 6 bases, with 8 bases between the two germline ends. The germline V gene has CDR1 SQVTM and CDR2 ANQGSEA. The CDR3 contains 11 residues. CDR3: CSVRTSGELFF. Here the CDR3 DNA reads TGCAGCGTCCGAACGTCCGGGGAGCTGTTTTTT.

This clonotype came up many times. The genes are TRBV12-3 or TRBV12-4 and TRBJ2-1, with 7 bases aligning to TRBD2. This CDR3 contains 17 residues. With 5 bases clipped from V and 9 bases from J, the junction kept 19 bases outside the gene matches. CDR3 coding DNA: TGTGCCAGCAGTCCTATCCACACTAGCGTAAGTTGGAGTGAGCAGTTCTTC. Protein: CASSPIHTSVSWSEQFF.

The sample holds many counts of this clonotype. The genes are TRBV28 and TRBJ2-7; the D is unclear. Trimming removed 5 bases at V and 2 bases at J, with 10 bases between. In germline, CDR1 is MDHEN, CDR2 SYDVKM. The CDR3 spans 13 residues. CDR3 sequence: CASSPNPTYEQYF. Written as DNA, the CDR3 is TGTGCCAGCAGTCCGAACCCTACCTACGAGCAGTACTTC.

As concerns this clonotype: This may be a read error: a much more frequent sequence differs by one nucleotide. The gene calls are TRBV5-1 and TRBJ2-1; D perhaps matches TRBD1 (5 bases). The V end lost 1 base, the J end lost 10 bases, and 15 bases lay between the germline ends. Germline V CDR1 and CDR2: SGHRS, YFSETQ. The CDR3 is 14 residues long. CDR3: CASSLLQANYEQFF. The CDR3 nucleotides are TGCGCCAGCAGCTTGTTACAGGCGAACTACGAGCAGTTCTTC. Variable domain in full (rest from reference TRBV5-1 and TRBJ2-1): KAGVTQTPRYLIKTRGQQVTLSCSPISGHRSVSWYQQTPGQGLQFLFEYFSETQRNKGNFPGRFSGRQFSNSRSEMNVSTLELGDSALYLCASSLLQANYEQFFGPGTRLTVL.

This clonotype occurred once. A single base separates this from a much larger clone, so it may be a read error. This rearrangement joins TRBV6-5 to TRBJ2-3, with 12 bases identical to TRBD2. Germline V gene lookup returns CDR1 MNHEY and CDR2 SVGAGI. This CDR3 is built from 18 residues. Trimming at V came to 4 bases and at J to 8 bases, leaving 16 bases not matched to a gene. The CDR3 coding sequence is TGTGCCAGCAGTTCTGTGACTAGCGGGAGTGGTAGGGCAGGTACGCAGTATTTT. Translating gives CASSSVTSGSGRAGTQYF.

The rearrangement links TRBV18 to TRBJ2-2; D may be TRBD1 (6 bases). CDR3 length equals 16 residues. Germline values: CDR1 KGHSH, CDR2 LQKENI. Trimming stripped 4 bases from V and 6 bases from J, with 18 bases between. CDR3 amino acids: CASSLRLQGIAGELFF. DNA of the CDR3: TGTGCCAGCTCACTAAGGCTACAGGGTATTGCCGGGGAGCTGTTTTTT.

This clonotype was seen ten or more times. V gene TRBV28 combines with J gene TRBJ1-1; D is unresolved. Per the germline V gene, CDR1 is MDHEN and CDR2 is SYDVKM. Trimming shortened V by 1 base and J by 4 bases, and 7 bases separated the two germline ends. The CDR3 has 13 amino acids. The CDR3 here is CASSLSTITEAFF. Here the CDR3 DNA reads TGTGCCAGCAGTTTATCTACGATCACTGAAGCTTTCTTT.

This clonotype was picked up one time. The chain is built from TRBV19 and TRBJ1-5; 9 positions agree with TRBD1. The length of the CDR3 is 15 residues. Germline CDR1 LNHDA, CDR2 SQIVND (reference sequence). J lost 2 bases, V lost 4 bases, and 3 bases had no gene match. CDR3 DNA: TGTGCCAGTAGTAGACAGGGGGGAGGCAATCAGCCCCAGCATTTT. Protein sequence: CASSRQGGGNQPQHF.

This clonotype was seen a few times. This chain joins TRBV29-1 and TRBJ1-2; 10 positions match TRBD1. Germline V gene lookup returns CDR1 SQVTM and CDR2 ANQGSEA. The ends lost 7 bases at V and 6 bases at J; junction bases unmatched: 5. The CDR3 extends over 12 amino acids. The CDR3 region is CSAPGQGDGYTF. The CDR3, as DNA: TGCAGCGCTCCAGGACAGGGGGATGGCTACACCTTC. The variable domain in full, completed from reference TRBV29-1 and TRBJ1-2, reads SAVISQKPSRDICQRGTSLTIQCQVDSQVTMMFWYRQQPGQSLTLIATANQGSEATYESGFVIDKFPISRPNLTFSTLTVSNMSPEDSSIYLCSAPGQGDGYTFGSGTRLTVV.

This clonotype was found a few times. With a much larger clone just one base away, this may be a read error. The rearrangement uses TRBV6-2 or TRBV6-3 and TRBJ1-2; perhaps TRBD1 as D (6 bases). This CDR3 has 14 amino acids. V shed 6 bases and J shed 2 bases, with 13 bases lying between them. CDR1 is MNHEY and CDR2 is SVGEGT in the germline V gene. CDR3 amino acids: CASRSAGVNYGYTF. In nucleotides, the CDR3 is TGTGCCAGCAGGTCGGCAGGGGTGAACTATGGCTACACCTTC.

This chain joins TRBV27 and TRBJ1-2, with TRBD1 identical over 9 bases. The CDR3 spans 12 residues. Germline CDR1 MNHEY, CDR2 SMNVEV (reference sequence). Trimming removed 5 bases from V and 7 bases from J; junction bases left unmatched: 2. The CDR3 DNA reads as TGTGCCAGCAGTACGACAGGGGGTGGCTACACCTTC. Translating it yields CASSTTGGGYTF.

The DNA of the CDR3 is TGTGCCAGTAGAAAGGCTCCGGGTGGCACTGAAGCTTTCTTT. Its translation: CASRKAPGGTEAFF. The chain is built from TRBV19 and TRBJ1-1; D unclear. This CDR3 is built from 14 residues. V was clipped by 6 bases and J by 4 bases, with 15 bases between them. Germline loops: CDR1 LNHDA, CDR2 SQIVND (reference sequence).

This clonotype was recorded many times. The chain couples TRBV7-2 to TRBJ2-3; 10 bases fit TRBD2. This CDR3 region has 16 residues. With 5 bases clipped from V and 3 bases from J, the junction kept 8 bases outside the gene matches. The germline V gene encodes CDR1 SGHTA and CDR2 FQGNSA. The CDR3 DNA follows: TGTGCCAGCAGCAGCCCACTAGCGGGAAGAACAGATACGCAGTATTTT. It is translated as CASSSPLAGRTDTQYF.

The rearrangement joins TRBV29-1 to TRBJ1-2; no reliable D call. The V and J ends lost 0 bases and 5 bases respectively, with 16 bases between them. The length of the CDR3 is 15 residues. Germline CDR1 is SQVTM and CDR2 is ANQGSEA. In nucleotides, the CDR3 is TGCAGCGTTGAAGAGCTTATTAAGGGTTTGTATGGCTACACCTTC. Translating it yields CSVEELIKGLYGYTF.

This clonotype was found many times. The gene calls are TRBV29-1 and TRBJ2-3, with D maybe TRBD2 (7 bases). Germline CDR1 is SQVTM and CDR2 is ANQGSEA. The CDR3 consists of 15 residues. V was cut by 3 bases and J by 5 bases, with 18 bases left in between. Here the CDR3 reads CSVDPGRQGGDTQYF. In DNA, the CDR3 is TGCAGCGTTGATCCCGGGAGGCAAGGGGGAGATACGCAGTATTTT.

This clonotype was seen repeatedly, ten times or more. CDR3 loop: CASSSSSTSGRESSYNEQFF. CDR3 coding DNA: TGTGCCAGCAGCTCCTCCTCGACTAGCGGGAGGGAAAGCTCCTACAATGAGCAGTTCTTC. V and J are TRBV7-3 and TRBJ2-1; 14 bases fit TRBD2. The CDR3 has 20 residues. The V segment lost 4 bases and the J segment 0 bases; nucleotides outside the gene matches: 11. CDR1 and CDR2 from the germline V gene are SGHTA and FQGTGA.

V usage is TRBV4-1 and J usage is TRBJ2-1; no reliable D call. The germline V and J ends were trimmed by 0 bases and 2 bases, with 11 bases remaining between them. Per germline, CDR1 MGHRA and CDR2 YSYEKL. This CDR3 has 16 amino acids. The chain's CDR3 is CASSQERSGTYNEQFF. The CDR3 bases are TGCGCCAGCAGCCAAGAGAGGTCTGGTACCTACAATGAGCAGTTCTTC.